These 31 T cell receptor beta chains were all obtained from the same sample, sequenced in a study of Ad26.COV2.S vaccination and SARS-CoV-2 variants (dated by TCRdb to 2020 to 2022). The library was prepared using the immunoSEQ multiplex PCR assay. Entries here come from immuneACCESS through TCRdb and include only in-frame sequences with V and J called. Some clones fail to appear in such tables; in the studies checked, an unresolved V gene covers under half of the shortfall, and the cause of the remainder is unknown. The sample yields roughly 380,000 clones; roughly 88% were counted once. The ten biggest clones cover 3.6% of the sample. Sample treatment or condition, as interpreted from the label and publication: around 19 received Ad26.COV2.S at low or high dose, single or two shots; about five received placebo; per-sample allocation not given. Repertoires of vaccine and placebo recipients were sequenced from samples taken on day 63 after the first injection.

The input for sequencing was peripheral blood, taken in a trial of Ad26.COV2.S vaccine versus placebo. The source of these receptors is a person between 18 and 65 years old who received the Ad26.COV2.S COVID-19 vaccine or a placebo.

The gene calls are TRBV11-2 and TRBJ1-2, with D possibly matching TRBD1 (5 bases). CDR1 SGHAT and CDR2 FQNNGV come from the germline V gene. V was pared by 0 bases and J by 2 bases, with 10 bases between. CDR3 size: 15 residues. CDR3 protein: CASSLERGPNYGYTF. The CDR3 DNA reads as TGTGCCAGCAGCTTAGAGAGGGGACCAAACTATGGCTACACCTTC.

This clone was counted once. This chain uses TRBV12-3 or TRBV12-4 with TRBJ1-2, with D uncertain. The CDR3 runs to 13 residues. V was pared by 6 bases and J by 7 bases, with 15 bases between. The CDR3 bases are TGTGCCAGCAGCTTCCTCTTCCAAGGTGGCTACACCTTC. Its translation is CASSFLFQGGYTF.

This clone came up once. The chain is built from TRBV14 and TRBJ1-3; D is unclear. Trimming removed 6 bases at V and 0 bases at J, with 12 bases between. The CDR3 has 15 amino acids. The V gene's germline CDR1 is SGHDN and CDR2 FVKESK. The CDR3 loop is CASREDSYSGNTIYF. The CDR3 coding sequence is TGTGCCAGCAGGGAGGATAGTTACTCTGGAAACACCATATATTTT.

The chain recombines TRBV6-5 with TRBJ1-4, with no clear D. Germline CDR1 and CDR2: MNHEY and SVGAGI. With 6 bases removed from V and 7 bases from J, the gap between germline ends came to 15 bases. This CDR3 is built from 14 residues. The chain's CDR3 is CASSLRHRGEKLFF. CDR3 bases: TGTGCCAGCAGCCTACGACATCGGGGTGAAAAACTGTTTTTT.

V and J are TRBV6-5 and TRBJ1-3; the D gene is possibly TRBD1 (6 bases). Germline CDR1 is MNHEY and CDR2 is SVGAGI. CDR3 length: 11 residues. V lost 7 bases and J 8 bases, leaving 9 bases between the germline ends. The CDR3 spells CASKSGDTIYF. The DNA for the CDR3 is TGTGCCAGCAAGTCAGGGGACACCATATATTTT.

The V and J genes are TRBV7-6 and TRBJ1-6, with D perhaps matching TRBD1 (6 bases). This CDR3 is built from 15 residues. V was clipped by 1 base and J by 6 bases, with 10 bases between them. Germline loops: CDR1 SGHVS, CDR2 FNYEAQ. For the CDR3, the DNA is TGTGCCAGCAGCTTAGTACAGGGTGGTAATTCACCCCTCCACTTT. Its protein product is CASSLVQGGNSPLHF.

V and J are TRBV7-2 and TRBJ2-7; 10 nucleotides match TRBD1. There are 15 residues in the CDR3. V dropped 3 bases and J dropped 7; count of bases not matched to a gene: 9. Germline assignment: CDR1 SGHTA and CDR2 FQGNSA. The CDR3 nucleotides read TGTGCCAGCAGCTTTGCCGGGACAGGGGTTAAAGAGCAGTACTTC. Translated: CASSFAGTGVKEQYF.

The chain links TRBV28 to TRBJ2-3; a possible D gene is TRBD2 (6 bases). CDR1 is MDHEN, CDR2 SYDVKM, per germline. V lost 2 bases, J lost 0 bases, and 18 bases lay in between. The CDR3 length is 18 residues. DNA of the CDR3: TGTGCCAGCAGTTTAAGATCTCGCGGGACCTCTAGCACAGATACGCAGTATTTT. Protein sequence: CASSLRSRGTSSTDTQYF.

DNA of the CDR3: TGTGCCAGCAGGGACAGGGGGCAGGGATACAATGAGCAGTTCTTC. Amino acid sequence: CASRDRGQGYNEQFF. This chain connects TRBV6-5 to TRBJ2-1; 11 nucleotides align to TRBD1. The V and J ends lost 6 bases and 4 bases, in that order; junction bases with no gene match: 5. CDR1 is MNHEY and CDR2 is SVGAGI in the germline V gene. The CDR3 runs to 15 residues.

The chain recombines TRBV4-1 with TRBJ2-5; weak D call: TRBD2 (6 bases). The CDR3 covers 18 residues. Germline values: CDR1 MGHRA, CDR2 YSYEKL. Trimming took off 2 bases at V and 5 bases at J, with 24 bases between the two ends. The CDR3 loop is CASSQPLSRGSPRETQYF. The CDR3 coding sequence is TGCGCCAGCAGCCAACCGCTATCCCGGGGGTCCCCTCGGGAGACCCAGTACTTC.

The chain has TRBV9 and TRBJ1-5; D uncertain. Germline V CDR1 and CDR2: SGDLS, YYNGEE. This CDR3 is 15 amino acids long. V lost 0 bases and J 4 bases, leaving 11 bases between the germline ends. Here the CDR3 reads CASSVDGFGNQPQHF. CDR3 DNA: TGTGCCAGCAGCGTAGACGGGTTTGGAAATCAGCCCCAGCATTTT.

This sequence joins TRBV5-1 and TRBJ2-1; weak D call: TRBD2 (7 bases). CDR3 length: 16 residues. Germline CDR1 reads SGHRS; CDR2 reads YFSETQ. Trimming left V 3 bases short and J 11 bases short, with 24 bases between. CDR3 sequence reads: CASSSPRGARVGQQFF. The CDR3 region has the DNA TGCGCCAGCAGCTCGCCCCGGGGGGCCCGTGTAGGACAGCAGTTCTTC.

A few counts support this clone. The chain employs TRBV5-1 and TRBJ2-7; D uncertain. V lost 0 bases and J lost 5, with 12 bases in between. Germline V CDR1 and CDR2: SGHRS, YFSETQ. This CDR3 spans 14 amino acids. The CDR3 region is CASSLAERSHEQYF. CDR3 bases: TGCGCCAGCAGCTTGGCTGAGCGTTCCCACGAGCAGTACTTC.

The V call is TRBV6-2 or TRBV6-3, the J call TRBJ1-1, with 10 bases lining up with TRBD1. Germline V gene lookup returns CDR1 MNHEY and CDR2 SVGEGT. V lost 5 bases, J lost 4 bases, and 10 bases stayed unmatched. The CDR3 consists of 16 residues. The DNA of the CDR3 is TGTGCCAGCAGTCGTGGGACAGGGGTATGGGGCACTGAAGCTTTCTTT. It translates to CASSRGTGVWGTEAFF.

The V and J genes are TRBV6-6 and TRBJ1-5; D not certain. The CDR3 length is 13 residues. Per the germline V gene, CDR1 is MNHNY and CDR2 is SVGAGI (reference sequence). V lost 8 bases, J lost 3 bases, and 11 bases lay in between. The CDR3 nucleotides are TGTGCCAGCGGGCATGACCTCAATCAGCCCCAGCATTTT. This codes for CASGHDLNQPQHF.

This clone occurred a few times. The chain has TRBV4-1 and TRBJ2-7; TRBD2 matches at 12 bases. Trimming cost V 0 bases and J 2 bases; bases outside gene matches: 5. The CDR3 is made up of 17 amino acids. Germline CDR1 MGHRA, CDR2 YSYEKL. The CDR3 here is CASSQEMTSGGTYEQYF. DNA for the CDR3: TGCGCCAGCAGCCAAGAGATGACTAGCGGGGGCACCTACGAGCAGTACTTC.

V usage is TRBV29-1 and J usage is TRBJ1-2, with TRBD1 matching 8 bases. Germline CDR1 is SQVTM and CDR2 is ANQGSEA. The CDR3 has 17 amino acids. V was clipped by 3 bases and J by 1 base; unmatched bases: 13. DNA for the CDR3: TGCAGCGTTGAGGTTGGGACAGGTCCACCGCTTAACTATGGCTACACCTTC. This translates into CSVEVGTGPPLNYGYTF.

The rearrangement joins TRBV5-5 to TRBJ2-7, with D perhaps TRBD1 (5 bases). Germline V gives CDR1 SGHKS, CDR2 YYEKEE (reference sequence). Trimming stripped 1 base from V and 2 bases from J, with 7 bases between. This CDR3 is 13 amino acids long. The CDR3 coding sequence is TGTGCCAGCAGCTTGAAGGACACCTACGAGCAGTACTTC. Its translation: CASSLKDTYEQYF.

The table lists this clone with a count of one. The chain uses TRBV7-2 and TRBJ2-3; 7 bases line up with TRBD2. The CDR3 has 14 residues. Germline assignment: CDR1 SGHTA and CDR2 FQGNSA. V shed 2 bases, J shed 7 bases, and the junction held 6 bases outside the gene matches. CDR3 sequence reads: CASSLSGEPNTQYF. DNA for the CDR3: TGTGCCAGCAGCTTAAGCGGGGAACCAAATACGCAGTATTTT. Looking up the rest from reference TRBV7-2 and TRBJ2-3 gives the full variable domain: GAGVSQSPSNKVTEKGKDVELRCDPISGHTALYWYRQSLGQGLEFLIYFQGNSAPDKSGLPSDRFSAERTGGSVSTLTIQRTQQEDSAVYLCASSLSGEPNTQYFGPGTRLTVL.

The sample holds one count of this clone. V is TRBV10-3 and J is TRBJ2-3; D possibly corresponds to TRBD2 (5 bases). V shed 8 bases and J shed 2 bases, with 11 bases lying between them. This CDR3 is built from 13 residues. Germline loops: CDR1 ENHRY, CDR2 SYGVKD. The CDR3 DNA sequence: TGTGCCATCCGAGAGGGCCCCACAGATACGCAGTATTTT. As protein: CAIREGPTDTQYF.

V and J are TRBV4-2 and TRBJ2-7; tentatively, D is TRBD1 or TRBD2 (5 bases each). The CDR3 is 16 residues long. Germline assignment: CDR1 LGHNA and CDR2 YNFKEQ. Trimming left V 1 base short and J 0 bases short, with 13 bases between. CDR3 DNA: TGTGCCAGCAGCCAAGGTGGGGGACGGAGCTCCTACGAGCAGTACTTC. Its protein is CASSQGGGRSSYEQYF.

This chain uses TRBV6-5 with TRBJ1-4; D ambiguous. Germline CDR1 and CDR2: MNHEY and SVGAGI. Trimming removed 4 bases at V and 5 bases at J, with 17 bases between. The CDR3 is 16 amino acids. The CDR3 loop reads CASSLYRESGNEKLFF. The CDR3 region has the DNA TGTGCCAGCAGTTTATACCGGGAGTCTGGGAATGAAAAACTGTTTTTT.

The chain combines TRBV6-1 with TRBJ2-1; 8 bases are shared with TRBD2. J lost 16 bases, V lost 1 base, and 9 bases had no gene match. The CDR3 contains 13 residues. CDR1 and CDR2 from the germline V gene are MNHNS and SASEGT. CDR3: CASSEEGGTSSFF. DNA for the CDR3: TGTGCCAGCAGTGAAGAAGGGGGGACTAGTTCCTTCTTC.

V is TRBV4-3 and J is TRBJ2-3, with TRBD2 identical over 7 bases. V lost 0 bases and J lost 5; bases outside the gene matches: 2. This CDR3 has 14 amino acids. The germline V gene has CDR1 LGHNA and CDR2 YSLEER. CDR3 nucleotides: TGCGCCAGCAGCCAAGATCAGCGGGGAGATACGCAGTATTTT. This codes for CASSQDQRGDTQYF.

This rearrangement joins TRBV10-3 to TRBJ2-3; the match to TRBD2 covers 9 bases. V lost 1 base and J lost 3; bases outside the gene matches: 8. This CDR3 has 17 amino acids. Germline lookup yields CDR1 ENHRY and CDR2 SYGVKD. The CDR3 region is CAISELRRAGGTDTQYF. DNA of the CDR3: TGTGCCATCAGTGAGTTAAGGAGGGCGGGGGGGACAGATACGCAGTATTTT.

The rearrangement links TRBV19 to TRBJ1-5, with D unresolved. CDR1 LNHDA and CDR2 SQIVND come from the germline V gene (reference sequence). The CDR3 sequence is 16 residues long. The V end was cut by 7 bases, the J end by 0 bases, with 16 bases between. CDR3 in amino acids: CASTLHPADSNQPQHF. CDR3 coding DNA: TGTGCCAGTACTCTTCACCCGGCGGATAGCAATCAGCCCCAGCATTTT.

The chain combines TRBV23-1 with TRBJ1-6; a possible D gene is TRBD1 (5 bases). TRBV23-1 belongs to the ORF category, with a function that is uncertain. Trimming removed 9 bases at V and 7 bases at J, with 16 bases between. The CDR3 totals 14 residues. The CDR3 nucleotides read TGCGCCAGGGGAAGGTGGGGGGTGAATTCACCCCTCCACTTT. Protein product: CARGRWGVNSPLHF.

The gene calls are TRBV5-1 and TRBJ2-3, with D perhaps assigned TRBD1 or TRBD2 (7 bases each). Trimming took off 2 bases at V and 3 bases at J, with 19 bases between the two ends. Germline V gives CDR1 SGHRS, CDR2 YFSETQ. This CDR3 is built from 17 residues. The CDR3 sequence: CASSFTGASGTTDTQYF. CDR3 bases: TGCGCCAGCAGCTTTACAGGGGCTAGCGGCACGACAGATACGCAGTATTTT.

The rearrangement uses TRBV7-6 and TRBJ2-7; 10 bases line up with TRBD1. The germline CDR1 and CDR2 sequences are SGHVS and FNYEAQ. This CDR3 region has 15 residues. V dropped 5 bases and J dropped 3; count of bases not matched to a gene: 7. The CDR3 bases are TGTGCCAGCAGCCCGGGGACAGGGGTTGGCTACGAGCAGTACTTC. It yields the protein CASSPGTGVGYEQYF.

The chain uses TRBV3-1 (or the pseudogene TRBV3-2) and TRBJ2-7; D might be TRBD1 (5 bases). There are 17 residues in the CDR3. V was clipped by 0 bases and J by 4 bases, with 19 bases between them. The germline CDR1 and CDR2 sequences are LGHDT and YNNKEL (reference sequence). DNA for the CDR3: TGTGCCAGCAGCCAAGAAGCAGTAGGGGTCAGGCTGTACGAGCAGTACTTC. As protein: CASSQEAVGVRLYEQYF.

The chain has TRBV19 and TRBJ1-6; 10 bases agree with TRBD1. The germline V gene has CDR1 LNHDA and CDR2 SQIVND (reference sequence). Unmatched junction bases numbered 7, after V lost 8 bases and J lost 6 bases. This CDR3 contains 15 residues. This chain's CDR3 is CASGRQGAGNSPLHF. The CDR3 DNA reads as TGTGCCAGTGGAAGACAGGGGGCGGGTAATTCACCCCTCCACTTT.